A selection of T cell receptor beta chains follows, all from one sample in a study of OX40 agonist ivuxolimab in advanced cancers. Using immunoSEQ multiplex PCR, the repertoire was profiled, and TCRdb retains in-frame clones only, with some absent. The table has about 56,000 clones, 80% to 90% seen once. Sequences were derived from CD4+ or CD8+ T cells sorted from blood, sampled in a trial of the OX40 agonist ivuxolimab. These receptors were obtained from an adult with an advanced solid tumor such as melanoma, head and neck, liver or kidney cancer. CDR3s include the opening cysteine and the closing phenylalanine or tryptophan. A D gene is named only where the DNA matches it firmly. Size tells how often a clone was seen (once, few, many) or the class of an expanded clone, and some rows leave it out.

j_call,v_call,clone_size,d_call,cdr3_aa,cdr3_nt
TRBJ2-2,TRBV11-3,-,TRBD2,CASSARAGTTTGELFF,TGTGCCAGCAGCGCCCGAGCGGGAACGACAACCGGGGAGCTGTTTTTT
TRBJ1-1,TRBV19,-,-,CASIESGGFRTEAFF,TGTGCCAGTATCGAGTCGGGCGGGTTTAGAACTGAAGCTTTCTTT
TRBJ1-3,TRBV15,-,-,CATSRDRTGRGNTIYF,TGTGCCACCAGCAGAGATAGGACGGGGCGTGGAAACACCATATATTTT
TRBJ2-2,TRBV5-4,-,TRBD2,CASSRRGENTGELFF,TGTGCCAGCAGCCGGCGGGGGGAGAACACCGGGGAGCTGTTTTTT
TRBJ2-2,TRBV11-1,-,TRBD1,CASSFDFRYSPQGAGELFF,TGTGCCAGCAGCTTTGATTTTCGGTATTCGCCCCAGGGGGCTGGGGAGCTGTTTTTT
TRBJ2-7,TRBV2,once,-,CASRTTSSIYEQYF,TGTGCCAGCAGAACGACTAGTAGCATCTACGAGCAGTACTTC
TRBJ1-5,TRBV2,-,-,CASSAGGASNQPQHF,TGTGCCAGCAGTGCCGGGGGCGCATCCAATCAGCCCCAGCATTTT
TRBJ2-5,TRBV20-1,once,-,CSARDRETQYF,TGCAGTGCTAGAGATAGAGAGACCCAGTACTTC
TRBJ1-2,TRBV28,-,-,CASSSTGRGYTF,TGTGCCAGCAGTTCTACAGGGCGTGGCTACACCTTC
TRBJ2-2,TRBV28,once,TRBD1,CASSGTANTGELFF,TGTGCCAGCAGTGGGACAGCGAACACCGGGGAGCTGTTTTTT
TRBJ2-5,TRBV7-2,-,-,CASSLYERKETQYF,TGTGCCAGCAGCTTATACGAGAGGAAGGAGACCCAGTACTTC
TRBJ1-2,TRBV2,-,-,CASSETGLDSNYGYTF,TGTGCCAGCAGTGAAACAGGCCTAGACAGCAACTATGGCTACACCTTC
TRBJ1-1,TRBV27,-,-,CASSRQALSTGAFF,TGTGCCAGCAGCAGACAGGCCCTCTCTACGGGAGCTTTCTTT
TRBJ1-4,TRBV6-5,-,TRBD1,CASSRTGVDEKLFF,TGTGCCAGCAGCCGGACAGGGGTAGACGAAAAACTGTTTTTT
TRBJ1-1,TRBV4-3,-,TRBD1,CASSQDWGQGILGTEAFF,TGCGCCAGCAGCCAAGACTGGGGACAGGGGATCTTGGGCACTGAAGCTTTCTTT
TRBJ1-2,TRBV13,once,-,CASSNRALYGYTF,TGTGCCAGCAGCAACAGGGCTCTCTATGGCTACACCTTC
TRBJ2-7,TRBV11-2,-,-,CASSLGSGYEQYF,TGTGCCAGCAGCTTAGGGTCGGGATACGAGCAGTACTTC
TRBJ2-1,TRBV5-1,-,-,CASSLVGPRGDEQFF,TGCGCCAGCAGCTTGGTAGGACCCCGAGGGGATGAGCAGTTCTTC
TRBJ1-3,TRBV11-2,-,-,CASSLWSSGNTIYF,TGTGCCAGCAGCTTATGGTCCTCTGGAAACACCATATATTTT
TRBJ1-2,TRBV30,-,-,CAWSVSGDVQGYTF,TGTGCCTGGAGTGTTTCGGGGGACGTTCAGGGCTACACCTTC
TRBJ2-7,TRBV19,-,-,CASSIVAGASSSYEQYF,TGTGCCAGTAGTATCGTCGCGGGGGCGTCTAGCTCCTACGAGCAGTACTTC
TRBJ2-7,TRBV28,once,TRBD2,CASSSWTSGEYEQYF,TGTGCCAGCAGTTCCTGGACTAGCGGGGAGTACGAGCAGTACTTC
TRBJ1-1,TRBV5-1,-,-,CASSLASGANTEAFF,TGCGCCAGCAGCTTGGCTTCAGGGGCGAACACTGAAGCTTTCTTT
TRBJ2-3,TRBV7-8,-,TRBD1,CASSLASDRARTDTQYF,TGTGCCAGCAGCTTAGCCTCGGACAGGGCTCGCACAGATACGCAGTATTTT
TRBJ2-3,TRBV7-2,once,TRBD2,CASTSWTSGFTDTQYF,TGTGCCAGCACCAGCTGGACTAGCGGGTTCACAGATACGCAGTATTTT
TRBJ2-5,TRBV2,-,-,CASSEGAKGTGWETQYF,TGTGCCAGCAGTGAAGGGGCCAAGGGGACGGGGTGGGAGACCCAGTACTTC
TRBJ2-4,TRBV19,-,-,CASSISGLAKNIQYF,TGTGCCAGTAGTATATCAGGACTAGCCAAAAACATTCAGTACTTC
TRBJ1-1,TRBV28,-,TRBD1,CASSPPGQGITEAFF,TGTGCCAGCAGTCCGCCGGGACAGGGGATCACTGAAGCTTTCTTT
TRBJ2-7,TRBV28,-,TRBD1,CASSLSGQINSYEQYF,TGTGCCAGCAGCCTTTCGGGACAGATTAACTCCTACGAGCAGTACTTC
TRBJ2-5,TRBV10-1,-,TRBD1,CASSEGGQAGETQYF,TGCGCCAGCAGTGAAGGGGGACAGGCCGGGGAGACCCAGTACTTC
TRBJ2-2,TRBV7-3,-,-,CASRGPGTRTGELFF,TGTGCCAGCAGGGGCCCCGGGACACGCACCGGGGAGCTGTTTTTT
TRBJ2-7,TRBV2,-,-,CASKQTLLYEQYF,TGTGCCAGCAAACAGACACTACTCTACGAGCAGTACTTC
TRBJ2-2,TRBV28,-,-,CASRVAQNTGELFF,TGTGCCAGCAGGGTGGCACAGAACACCGGGGAGCTGTTTTTT
TRBJ2-1,TRBV5-1,-,TRBD2,CASSSQLARDEQFF,TGCGCCAGCAGCTCCCAACTAGCGCGGGATGAGCAGTTCTTC
TRBJ1-2,TRBV2,-,-,CASSDGYGYTF,TGTGCCAGCAGTGACGGGTATGGCTACACCTTC
TRBJ1-5,TRBV19,-,-,CASNYGSNQPQHF,TGTGCCAGTAACTATGGGAGCAATCAGCCCCAGCATTTT
TRBJ1-2,TRBV19,few,-,CASRGAAEEYGYTF,TGTGCCAGTAGGGGGGCAGCAGAGGAGTATGGCTACACCTTC
TRBJ2-7,TRBV6-5,-,-,CASSYLAGNSYEQYF,TGTGCCAGCAGTTACTTGGCGGGGAACTCCTACGAGCAGTACTTC
TRBJ2-1,TRBV30,-,-,CAWSFNNEQFF,TGTGCCTGGAGTTTCAACAATGAGCAGTTCTTC
TRBJ1-6,TRBV6-5,few,TRBD1,CASSRDRVASPLHF,TGTGCCAGCAGCCGAGACAGGGTGGCTTCACCCCTCCACTTT
TRBJ1-2,TRBV6-4,-,TRBD1,CASSNTGGAGGYTF,TGTGCCAGCAGTAATACAGGGGGCGCGGGAGGCTACACCTTC
TRBJ1-1,TRBV2,-,TRBD1,CASSKQGGMNTEAFF,TGTGCCAGCAGCAAACAGGGGGGAATGAACACTGAAGCTTTCTTT
TRBJ1-4,TRBV5-1,-,-,CASSRSNPEQGGEKLFF,TGCGCCAGCAGCCGATCCAACCCGGAACAAGGAGGCGAAAAACTGTTTTTT
TRBJ2-2,TRBV5-1,-,-,CASRQADQHRELFF,TGCGCCAGCCGCCAGGCTGATCAACACCGGGAGCTGTTTTTT
TRBJ2-5,TRBV9,few,-,CASSVGAWAGRPGETQYF,TGTGCCAGCAGCGTAGGAGCTTGGGCAGGCCGTCCAGGAGAGACCCAGTACTTC
TRBJ2-3,TRBV30,-,TRBD2,CAWTLRGLAGGGGTDTQYF,TGTGCCTGGACCCTCAGGGGACTAGCGGGAGGAGGAGGCACAGATACGCAGTATTTT
TRBJ2-5,TRBV29-1,-,TRBD2,CSVATSGGSETQYF,TGCAGCGTAGCGACTAGCGGGGGCTCTGAGACCCAGTACTTC
TRBJ1-1,TRBV6-1,-,TRBD1,CASRSTGEEWAFF,TGTGCCAGCAGATCGACAGGGGAGGAATGGGCTTTCTTT
TRBJ2-1,TRBV29-1,-,-,CSVEDARNNEQFF,TGCAGCGTTGAAGATGCACGGAACAATGAGCAGTTCTTC
TRBJ1-2,TRBV6-1,once,-,CASSGETWFSYTF,TGTGCCAGCAGTGGAGAGACATGGTTTAGCTACACCTTC
TRBJ2-1,TRBV13,-,-,CASSPREGGYNEQFF,TGTGCCAGCAGCCCCAGGGAGGGGGGTTACAATGAGCAGTTCTTC
TRBJ2-1,TRBV5-1,once,TRBD1,CASSPLQGAQGRHEQFF,TGCGCCAGCAGCCCCCTTCAGGGGGCGCAGGGGCGGCACGAGCAGTTCTTC
TRBJ2-5,TRBV10-2,-,-,CASKSFQETQYF,TGCGCCAGCAAAAGTTTCCAAGAGACCCAGTACTTC